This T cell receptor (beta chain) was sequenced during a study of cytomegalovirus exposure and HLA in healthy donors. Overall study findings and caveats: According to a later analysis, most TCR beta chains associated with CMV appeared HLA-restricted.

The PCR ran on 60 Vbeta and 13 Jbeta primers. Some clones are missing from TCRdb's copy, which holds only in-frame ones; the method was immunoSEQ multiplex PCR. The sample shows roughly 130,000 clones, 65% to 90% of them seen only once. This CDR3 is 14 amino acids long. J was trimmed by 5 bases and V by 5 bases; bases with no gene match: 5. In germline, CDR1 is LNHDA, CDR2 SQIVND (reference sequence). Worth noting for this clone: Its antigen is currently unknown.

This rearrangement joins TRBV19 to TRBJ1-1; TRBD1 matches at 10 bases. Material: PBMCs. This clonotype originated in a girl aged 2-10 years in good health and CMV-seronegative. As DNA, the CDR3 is TGTGCCAGTAGTTTGGACAGGGGGGCTACTGAAGCTTTCTTT. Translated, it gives CASSLDRGATEAFF. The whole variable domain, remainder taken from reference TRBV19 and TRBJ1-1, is DGGITQSPKYLFRKEGQNVTLSCEQNLNHDAMYWYRQDPGQGLRLIYYSQIVNDFQKGDIAEGYSVSREKKESFPLTVTSAQKNPTAFYLCASSLDRGATEAFFGQGTRLTVV.